Below, 28 T cell receptor beta chains from the same sample are listed, as sequenced in a study of persistence of HIV-infected CD4 T cells. The immunoSEQ assay was version 4, run in survey mode. The table came from immunoSEQ multiplex PCR; TCRdb's copy has only in-frame clones and leaves some out. The table records 35,000 to 55,000 clones, more than 80% of them present only once. Anti-CD3/anti-CD28 beads served as a nonspecific positive control stimulus. Sorting selected CD4+ T cells upregulating both CD40 ligand and CD69. These receptors have no identified antigens. This sample comprised CD4+ T cells sorted from PBMCs after approximately 20-hour stimulation, obtained from a patient who received antiretroviral therapy. The source of these receptors is an adult man with HIV who was CMV-seropositive.

The rearrangement uses TRBV20-1 and TRBJ2-5, with D uncertain. The germline CDR1 and CDR2 sequences are DFQATT and SNEGSKA (reference sequence). This CDR3 contains 11 residues. The ends were cut back, 4 bases at V and 2 bases at J, with 5 bases in the middle. The CDR3 DNA follows: TGCAGTGCTAAGGTACAAGAGACCCAGTACTTC. Protein product: CSAKVQETQYF.

This sequence joins TRBV29-1 and TRBJ2-3, with D possibly matching TRBD1 (5 bases). The CDR3 runs to 12 residues. The germline gives CDR1 SQVTM, CDR2 ANQGSEA. The CDR3 nucleotides read TGCAGTGGGGCCAAAAGCACAGATACGCAGTATTTT. Residues: CSGAKSTDTQYF.

This chain joins TRBV19 and TRBJ2-7, with 7 nucleotides matching TRBD2. This CDR3 spans 16 amino acids. The germline V gene encodes CDR1 LNHDA and CDR2 SQIVND (reference sequence). The trim removed 5 bases at V and 6 bases at J, leaving 16 bases unmatched. CDR3 nucleotide sequence: TGTGCCAGTAGTCTCTCGGAGAGCAGCGGGGATTCCGAGCAGTACTTC. This gives the protein CASSLSESSGDSEQYF.

This clone was detected once. The chain employs TRBV5-4 and TRBJ2-5; maybe TRBD1 (8 bases). The germline CDR1 and CDR2 sequences are SGHNT and YYREEE (reference sequence). There are 17 residues in the CDR3. V lost 1 base and J lost 2, with 18 bases in between. CDR3 coding DNA: TGTGCCAGCAGCTTGCCGAACAGGGGGGGAAATCAAGAGACCCAGTACTTC. This sequence encodes CASSLPNRGGNQETQYF.

This chain joins TRBV12-5 and TRBJ1-4; D possibly corresponds to TRBD1 (5 bases). CDR1 is LGHNT, CDR2 FRNRAP, per germline. The CDR3 extends over 20 amino acids. V was shortened by 6 bases and J by 0 bases, with 26 bases between the two germline ends. The DNA of the CDR3 is TGTGCTAGTGGCCGCCTTCGGGGCCTAAATGAGCCTCCAACTAATGAAAAACTGTTTTTT. Protein sequence: CASGRLRGLNEPPTNEKLFF.

This clone has more than one count but fewer than ten. The chain links TRBV5-1 to TRBJ2-3, with D possibly matching TRBD1 (6 bases). Per germline, CDR1 SGHRS and CDR2 YFSETQ. There are 13 residues in the CDR3. V lost 1 base to trimming and J lost 4 bases, with 7 bases between them. CDR3 DNA: TGCGCCAGCAGCTTGAACAGGGCAGATACGCAGTATTTT. Translation gives CASSLNRADTQYF.

Concerning this clone itself: The same CDR3 can be traced to other DNA sequences in this sample. V usage is TRBV19 and J usage is TRBJ1-4; D is possibly TRBD1 (6 bases). This CDR3 spans 14 amino acids. V was shortened by 2 bases and J by 2 bases, with 6 bases between the two germline ends. Germline assignment: CDR1 LNHDA and CDR2 SQIVND (reference sequence). The CDR3 sequence: CASSIQGTNEKLFF. CDR3 DNA sequence: TGTGCCAGTAGTATACAGGGGACTAATGAAAAACTGTTTTTT. The variable domain in full, with the rest retrieved from reference TRBV19 and TRBJ1-4, is DGGITQSPKYLFRKEGQNVTLSCEQNLNHDAMYWYRQDPGQGLRLIYYSQIVNDFQKGDIAEGYSVSREKKESFPLTVTSAQKNPTAFYLCASSIQGTNEKLFFGSGTQLSVL.

V and J are TRBV19 and TRBJ1-5; tentatively, D is TRBD1 (6 bases). The CDR3 runs to 14 residues. Germline lookup yields CDR1 LNHDA and CDR2 SQIVND (reference sequence). V lost 3 bases and J lost 3, with 9 bases in between. CDR3 bases: TGTGCCAGTAGTATCAGGGGCCACAATCAGCCCCAGCATTTT. This encodes CASSIRGHNQPQHF.

A single count supports this clone. V gene TRBV27 combines with J gene TRBJ2-2; 10 nucleotides agree with TRBD2. The CDR3 length is 16 residues. Trimming at V came to 1 base and at J to 5 bases, leaving 4 bases not matched to a gene. Germline V lookup: CDR1 MNHEY, CDR2 SMNVEV (reference sequence). The CDR3 spells CASSLLAGGHTGELFF. CDR3 DNA: TGTGCCAGCAGTTTATTAGCGGGGGGCCATACCGGGGAGCTGTTTTTT.

V gene TRBV4-2 combines with J gene TRBJ1-1; a possible D gene is TRBD1 (5 bases). Germline V CDR1 and CDR2: LGHNA, YNFKEQ. CDR3 size: 12 residues. The V end lost 1 base, the J end lost 7 bases, and 7 bases lay between the germline ends. The CDR3 loop reads CASSQGQLEAFF. Written as DNA, the CDR3 is TGTGCCAGCAGCCAAGGACAGCTTGAAGCTTTCTTT.

The V call is TRBV7-2, the J call TRBJ2-7; D not resolved. The length of the CDR3 is 17 residues. With 1 base removed from V and 0 bases from J, the gap between germline ends came to 16 bases. Germline CDR1 is SGHTA and CDR2 is FQGNSA. Here the CDR3 DNA reads TGTGCCAGCAGCTTAGGTCCCCTCGTTAGGGCCTCCTACGAGCAGTACTTC. It yields the protein CASSLGPLVRASYEQYF.

This clone was counted only a few times. V is TRBV2 and J is TRBJ1-4; 9 nucleotides match TRBD1. The junction had 2 bases not matched to a gene; V was cut back by 1 base and J by 8 bases. The CDR3 is 14 residues long. Per germline, CDR1 SNHLY and CDR2 FYNNEI. CDR3 in amino acids: CASSEGTGVEKLFF. Written as DNA, the CDR3 is TGTGCCAGCAGTGAAGGGACAGGGGTCGAAAAACTGTTTTTT.

The rearrangement uses TRBV19 and TRBJ2-1; D ambiguous. CDR1 is LNHDA, CDR2 SQIVND, per germline (reference sequence). Trimming cost V 3 bases and J 6 bases, with 9 bases left between them. The CDR3 has 13 residues. The CDR3 DNA is TGTGCCAGTAGTATCCTAACAGCCAATGAGCAGTTCTTC. As protein: CASSILTANEQFF.

This chain links TRBV6-4 with TRBJ1-2, with D possibly being TRBD1 (6 bases). With 0 bases removed from V and 7 bases from J, the gap between germline ends came to 15 bases. From germline, CDR1 is MRHNA and CDR2 SNTAGT. The CDR3 is 15 residues long. The DNA for the CDR3 is TGTGCCAGCAGTGACTCGACGGGGGGCCAACGTGGCTACACCTTC. Residues: CASSDSTGGQRGYTF.

In DNA form, the CDR3 reads TGTGCCAGCAGTTACGCGAGGGGAGGTGAGAACACTGAAGCTTTCTTT. It specifies CASSYARGGENTEAFF. This chain uses TRBV6-5 with TRBJ1-1; a weak D match, TRBD1 (5 bases). Germline CDR1 and CDR2: MNHEY and SVGAGI. V was pared by 2 bases and J by 1 base, with 14 bases between. This CDR3 region has 16 residues.

The chain carries TRBV2 and TRBJ1-2; TRBD1 agrees at 11 bases. The CDR3 is 19 residues long. J was trimmed by 7 bases and V by 0 bases; bases with no gene match: 16. Germline loops: CDR1 SNHLY, CDR2 FYNNEI. This chain's CDR3 is CASSEAPAGQGVRVSGYTF. The CDR3 DNA is TGTGCCAGCAGTGAAGCCCCTGCGGGACAGGGGGTTAGAGTTAGTGGCTACACCTTC.

This rearrangement joins TRBV7-9 to TRBJ2-1, with 7 bases fitting TRBD1. V dropped 1 base and J dropped 7; count of bases not matched to a gene: 4. The CDR3 length is 14 residues. Per germline, CDR1 SEHNR and CDR2 FQNEAQ (reference sequence). The DNA of the CDR3 is TGTGCCAGCAGCTTAGGTGGGACAGAGAATGAGCAGTTCTTC. Its protein is CASSLGGTENEQFF.

The chain combines TRBV29-1 with TRBJ1-2, with 10 bases lining up with TRBD1. The length of the CDR3 is 11 residues. J gave up 6 bases and V 6 bases, and 1 base lay outside the gene matches. Looked up from germline, CDR1 is SQVTM and CDR2 is ANQGSEA. CDR3 amino acids: CSVGQGDGYTF. The CDR3 DNA is TGCAGCGTAGGACAGGGGGATGGCTACACCTTC.

The chain carries TRBV5-1 and TRBJ1-2; D is unclear. The CDR3 runs to 14 residues. From germline, CDR1 is SGHRS and CDR2 YFSETQ. The V end was cut by 0 bases, the J end by 4 bases, with 10 bases between. The CDR3 loop is CASSLAAAGYGYTF. CDR3 DNA sequence: TGCGCCAGCAGCTTGGCCGCGGCAGGCTATGGCTACACCTTC.

This chain connects TRBV15 to TRBJ2-3, with 8 bases identical to TRBD2. This CDR3 region has 16 residues. From germline, CDR1 is LNHNV and CDR2 YYDKDF (reference sequence). The V segment lost 1 base and the J segment 3 bases; nucleotides outside the gene matches: 6. The CDR3 nucleotides are TGTGCCACCAGCAGAGCACGAAGCGGGGGTACAGATACGCAGTATTTT. Its protein product is CATSRARSGGTDTQYF.

The V gene is TRBV20-1, the J gene TRBJ1-5; D may be TRBD1 (6 bases). This CDR3 comprises 14 residues. The germline CDR1 and CDR2 sequences are DFQATT and SNEGSKA (reference sequence). V shed 3 bases and J shed 2 bases, with 11 bases lying between them. CDR3 bases: TGCAGTGCTAGTGGGGGGCATGGCAATCAGCCCCAGCATTTT. Translated, it gives CSASGGHGNQPQHF.

This clone was observed once. This chain connects TRBV27 to TRBJ2-2; 8 positions agree with TRBD1. Germline lookup yields CDR1 MNHEY and CDR2 SMNVEV (reference sequence). This CDR3 region has 15 residues. V trimming: 8 bases; J trimming: 5 bases; junction bases outside the gene matches: 10. This CDR3 reads CASRLDRVGTGELFF. CDR3 in DNA: TGTGCCAGCCGATTGGACAGGGTGGGGACCGGGGAGCTGTTTTTT.

Here the CDR3 reads CASSQDPAWDSPLHF. CDR3 coding DNA: TGTGCCAGCAGCCAAGATCCCGCTTGGGATTCACCCCTCCACTTT. The V and J genes are TRBV14 and TRBJ1-6; no clear D gene. CDR1 and CDR2 from the germline V gene are SGHDN and FVKESK. V dropped 0 bases and J dropped 8 bases, with 11 bases sitting between them. This CDR3 is 15 amino acids long.

This clone was picked up a small number of times. The chain couples TRBV19 to TRBJ1-5; no firm D call. This CDR3 is 13 amino acids long. Germline lookup yields CDR1 LNHDA and CDR2 SQIVND (reference sequence). Trimming cost V 5 bases and J 7 bases, with 12 bases left between them. The CDR3 sequence is CASSSQHGQPQHF. The DNA of the CDR3 is TGTGCCAGTAGTTCCCAGCACGGGCAGCCCCAGCATTTT.

The J gene is TRBJ2-3, the V gene TRBV6-5; D tentatively fits TRBD1 or TRBD2 (7 bases each). The CDR3 runs 15 residues. The germline V and J ends were trimmed by 7 bases and 2 bases, with 16 bases remaining between them. Germline CDR1 is MNHEY and CDR2 is SVGAGI. The CDR3 reads CASMGGGASTDTQYF. The CDR3 bases are TGTGCCAGCATGGGAGGGGGCGCCTCCACAGATACGCAGTATTTT.

This clone showed up just once. The V call is TRBV5-1, the J call TRBJ1-5, with 7 bases fitting TRBD1. Germline assignment: CDR1 SGHRS and CDR2 YFSETQ. V was pared by 4 bases and J by 2 bases, with 6 bases of the junction left unmatched. The CDR3 loop spans 15 amino acids. The CDR3 protein is CASSLGGMGNQPQHF. Written as DNA, the CDR3 is TGCGCCAGCAGCCTAGGGGGCATGGGCAATCAGCCCCAGCATTTT.

As regards this clone: Mismatch with germline at one junction end may stem from a read error. The rearrangement links TRBV24-1 to TRBJ1-2, with 8 bases that match TRBD1. CDR1 and CDR2 (germline): KGHDR, SFDVKD. CDR3 length: 13 residues. CDR3 DNA sequence: TGTGCCACCAGTGATTTCGGGACAGGCCCCTTCGCCTTC. Protein: CATSDFGTGPFAF.

This rearrangement joins TRBV11-3 to TRBJ2-3, with 8 positions matching TRBD2. J lost 2 bases, V lost 6 bases, and 10 bases had no gene match. Germline CDR1 and CDR2: SGHNT and YENEEA. The CDR3 has 16 residues. This CDR3 reads CASSRWGSGDTDTQYF. For the CDR3, the DNA is TGTGCCAGCAGTAGGTGGGGTAGCGGGGACACAGATACGCAGTATTTT.